The sequence of this T cell receptor beta chain was determined in a study of cytomegalovirus exposure and HLA in healthy donors. Study-level results: Presence/absence analysis assumed near-uniform sequencing depth across donors. Most TCRs appeared rarely, but some public TCRs recurred in many donors. Apparent HLA restriction characterized most CMV-associated TCR beta chains in a later analysis.

The CDR3 sequence is 13 residues long. The V gene end was trimmed by 7 bases and the J gene end by 5 bases; junction bases not matched to a gene: 7. Germline CDR1 is SEHNR and CDR2 is FQNEAQ (reference sequence). Primers for the PCR totalled 60 Vbeta and 13 Jbeta. The table came from immunoSEQ multiplex PCR; TCRdb's copy has only in-frame clones and leaves some out. The sample consists of around 150,000 clones, roughly 84% of them appearing once. To note about this clone: Its antigen is currently unknown.

This chain uses TRBV7-9 with TRBJ2-5; TRBD2 agrees at 7 bases. This TCR derives from a man between 18 and 29 years old in good health and CMV-seropositive. Sequencing was done on a sample of PBMCs. The CDR3 nucleotides are TGTGCCAGCACCCCCGGCGGGGGTGAGACCCAGTACTTC. Residues: CASTPGGGETQYF.